Following are 32 T cell receptor beta chains from one sample sequenced in a study of blood T cell repertoires in COVID-19. The method was immunoSEQ multiplex PCR; TCRdb's version includes in-frame clones alone and lacks a portion of them. The table records over 70,000 clones, roughly 78% of them present only once. The sequenced material came from peripheral blood. The receptors here all came from a woman of 80 years or more with acute or convalescent COVID-19.

J is TRBJ1-2 and V is TRBV7-9; the D is unclear. This CDR3 spans 13 amino acids. The V gene's germline CDR1 is SEHNR and CDR2 FQNEAQ (reference sequence). Trimming shortened V by 3 bases and J by 4 bases, and 9 bases separated the two germline ends. The CDR3: CASSFEGVYGYTF. The CDR3 region has the DNA TGTGCCAGCAGCTTTGAGGGTGTCTATGGCTACACCTTC. The whole variable domain, remainder taken from reference TRBV7-9 and TRBJ1-2, is DTGVSQNPRHKITKRGQNVTFRCDPISEHNRLYWYRQTLGQGPEFLTYFQNEAQLEKSRLLSDRFSAERPKGSFSTLEIQRTEQGDSAMYLCASSFEGVYGYTFGSGTRLTVV.

The CDR3 here is CASSPTGYANTGELFF. CDR3 bases: TGTGCCAGCTCACCGACAGGTTACGCGAACACCGGGGAGCTGTTTTTT. The J gene is TRBJ2-2, the V gene TRBV18; TRBD1 is a possible D gene (6 bases). Trimming stripped 3 bases from V and 0 bases from J, with 11 bases between. Germline CDR1 KGHSH, CDR2 LQKENI. This CDR3 region has 16 residues. The full variable domain, rest sourced from reference TRBV18 and TRBJ2-2, is NAGVMQNPRHLVRRRGQEARLRCSPMKGHSHVYWYRQLPEEGLKFMVYLQKENIIDESGMPKERFSAEFPKEGPSILRIQQVVRGDSAAYFCASSPTGYANTGELFFGEGSRLTVL.

V and J are TRBV6-5 and TRBJ1-6; D perhaps matches TRBD1 (6 bases). V was trimmed by 4 bases and J by 3 bases, leaving 10 bases between them. CDR1 and CDR2 from the germline V gene are MNHEY and SVGAGI. The CDR3 is made up of 15 amino acids. The chain's CDR3 is CASSFDRNYNSPLHF. CDR3 nucleotides: TGTGCCAGCAGTTTTGACAGGAACTATAATTCACCCCTCCACTTT.

The V gene is TRBV7-6, the J gene TRBJ1-5, with no clear D. V lost 0 bases, J lost 0 bases, and 12 bases lay in between. This CDR3 comprises 17 residues. Looked up from germline, CDR1 is SGHVS and CDR2 is FNYEAQ. CDR3 nucleotide sequence: TGTGCCAGCAGCTTAGCGCAAGGGCGGGATAGCAATCAGCCCCAGCATTTT. Translated, it gives CASSLAQGRDSNQPQHF.

The genes are TRBV29-1 and TRBJ1-3, with D possibly matching TRBD1 (6 bases). Looked up from germline, CDR1 is SQVTM and CDR2 is ANQGSEA. Trimming cost V 5 bases and J 0 bases, with 14 bases left between them. This CDR3 spans 15 amino acids. The CDR3 sequence is CSVSGTRDSGNTIYF. CDR3 nucleotides: TGCAGCGTTTCCGGGACAAGAGACTCTGGAAACACCATATATTTT.

This clone was picked up a small number of times. This chain connects TRBV9 to TRBJ1-6; D unresolved. Per the germline V gene, CDR1 is SGDLS and CDR2 is YYNGEE. V was trimmed by 0 bases and J by 0 bases, leaving 7 bases between them. This CDR3 has 16 residues. CDR3 loop: CASSVGTSSYNSPLHF. The CDR3 DNA follows: TGTGCCAGCAGCGTAGGCACGAGCTCCTATAATTCACCCCTCCACTTT.

DNA for the CDR3: TGTGCCAGCAGCTCACTCCCGGGACAGGGTTCGTTTACCATATATTTT. Residues: CASSSLPGQGSFTIYF. This rearrangement joins TRBV7-8 to TRBJ1-3, with 9 bases aligning to TRBD1. CDR3 length equals 16 residues. Germline V gene data show CDR1 as SGHVS and CDR2 as FQNEAQ. The V gene end was trimmed by 4 bases and the J gene end by 10 bases; junction bases not matched to a gene: 14.

This clone was picked up many times. This sequence joins TRBV6-5 and TRBJ1-5, with D unclear. This CDR3 region has 13 residues. The germline gives CDR1 MNHEY, CDR2 SVGAGI. The V end lost 7 bases, the J end lost 5 bases, and 12 bases lay between the germline ends. CDR3 loop: CASIPTGDQPQHF. DNA for the CDR3: TGTGCCAGCATTCCGACGGGAGATCAGCCCCAGCATTTT.

This clone was seen more than once but under ten times. The chain employs TRBV24-1 and TRBJ2-5; perhaps TRBD2 as D (6 bases). CDR1 is KGHDR, CDR2 SFDVKD, per germline. The length of the CDR3 is 13 residues. V was shortened by 3 bases and J by 5 bases, with 9 bases between the two germline ends. The CDR3, as DNA: TGTGCCACCAGTGATGGGGGGTTCGAGACCCAGTACTTC. It encodes CATSDGGFETQYF.

V is TRBV19 and J is TRBJ2-1, with TRBD2 identical over 8 bases. The CDR3 sequence is 15 residues long. Trimming removed 7 bases from V and 10 bases from J; junction bases left unmatched: 15. Germline CDR1 is LNHDA and CDR2 is SQIVND (reference sequence). The CDR3 DNA reads as TGTGCCAGTATAGAAAGCGGGGGCCATCAGGGAGAGCAGTTCTTC. Protein: CASIESGGHQGEQFF.

This chain connects TRBV5-1 to TRBJ1-5, with a weak D call TRBD1 (5 bases). The CDR3 contains 13 residues. The V gene lost 4 bases and the J gene lost 4 bases, with 9 bases spanning the gap. The germline CDR1 and CDR2 sequences are SGHRS and YFSETQ. DNA of the CDR3: TGCGCCAGCAGCCTGACAGCTAATCAGCCCCAGCATTTT. The encoded protein is CASSLTANQPQHF.

V gene TRBV28 combines with J gene TRBJ2-7; 7 bases fit TRBD2. V lost 6 bases, J lost 5 bases, and 13 bases stayed unmatched. Germline CDR1 reads MDHEN; CDR2 reads SYDVKM. The CDR3 sequence is 15 residues long. This CDR3 reads CASSLGSAGEHEQYF. CDR3 bases: TGTGCCAGCAGCCTCGGAAGCGCGGGGGAACACGAGCAGTACTTC.

The J gene is TRBJ2-5, the V gene TRBV18; 12 nucleotides agree with TRBD2. The CDR3 contains 16 residues. Germline V gene sequence: CDR1 KGHSH, CDR2 LQKENI. Trimming at V came to 3 bases and at J to 4 bases, leaving 6 bases not matched to a gene. The DNA of the CDR3 is TGTGCCAGCTCACCCTATCAGACTAGCGGGGGAGAGACCCAGTACTTC. It translates to CASSPYQTSGGETQYF.

The genes are TRBV6-5 and TRBJ1-2; D might be TRBD1 (6 bases). The V end lost 7 bases, the J end lost 7 bases, and 22 bases lay between the germline ends. This CDR3 spans 15 amino acids. Germline V lookup: CDR1 MNHEY, CDR2 SVGAGI. The CDR3 protein is CASTWGPGAPGGYTF. The CDR3, as DNA: TGTGCCAGCACCTGGGGACCAGGGGCCCCGGGTGGCTACACCTTC.

The gene calls are TRBV9 and TRBJ2-1, with 7 positions matching TRBD2. J gave up 5 bases and V 3 bases, and 5 bases lay outside the gene matches. The germline CDR1 and CDR2 sequences are SGDLS and YYNGEE. This CDR3 has 14 residues. CDR3 sequence reads: CASSGGLGDNEQFF. The CDR3 region has the DNA TGTGCCAGCAGCGGAGGACTAGGTGACAATGAGCAGTTCTTC.

The chain combines TRBV5-4 with TRBJ1-1, with 8 bases aligning to TRBD1. In germline, CDR1 is SGHNT, CDR2 YYREEE (reference sequence). The CDR3 is 14 amino acids. Trimming took 4 bases from V and 4 from J; bases not matched to a gene: 6. Here the CDR3 DNA reads TGTGCCAGCAGCCCGGACAGGGATGGCACTGAAGCTTTCTTT. This encodes CASSPDRDGTEAFF.

The chain links TRBV27 to TRBJ2-2; D is undetermined. Germline V gene data show CDR1 as MNHEY and CDR2 as SMNVEV (reference sequence). The CDR3 loop spans 14 amino acids. Trimming took 4 bases from V and 4 from J, leaving 10 bases between them. In DNA form, the CDR3 reads TGTGCCAGCAGTTCCCCCACAGCCACCGGGGAGCTGTTTTTT. This translates into CASSSPTATGELFF.

This rearrangement joins TRBV7-2 to TRBJ2-2; D not certain. Germline CDR1 and CDR2: SGHTA and FQGNSA. Deletions cut 1 base from V and 7 bases from J, with 7 bases between. The CDR3 has 13 amino acids. CDR3 coding DNA: TGTGCCAGCAGCTTAGTTCGAGTCGGGGAGCTGTTTTTT. This codes for CASSLVRVGELFF.

This rearrangement joins TRBV5-1 to TRBJ1-5, with TRBD1 matching 7 bases. The trim removed 4 bases at V and 7 bases at J, leaving 11 bases unmatched. CDR3 size: 15 residues. Germline CDR1 reads SGHRS; CDR2 reads YFSETQ. CDR3 sequence (DNA): TGCGCCAGCAGCCCCGAGGGGGCGATCGGACAGCCCCAGCATTTT. Residues: CASSPEGAIGQPQHF.

The rearrangement joins TRBV3-1 (or the pseudogene TRBV3-2) to TRBJ2-3, with D perhaps matching TRBD2 (7 bases). Between the trimmed V and J ends, which lost 3 bases and 6 bases, there was a span of 16 bases. This CDR3 is 15 amino acids long. Germline lookup yields CDR1 LGHDT and CDR2 YNNKEL (reference sequence). CDR3 in DNA: TGTGCCAGCAGCCAGCGAGGGGGGGCGGGGGATACGCAGTATTTT. This translates into CASSQRGGAGDTQYF.

The rearrangement uses TRBV7-6 and TRBJ2-5; D call uncertain. This CDR3 has 15 amino acids. Germline V gene data show CDR1 as SGHVS and CDR2 as FNYEAQ. Trimming removed 4 bases from V and 1 base from J, with 13 bases in between. CDR3 sequence reads: CASSSIRGVQETQYF. The DNA for the CDR3 is TGTGCCAGCAGCTCGATTCGCGGCGTCCAAGAGACCCAGTACTTC. The full variable domain, rest sourced from reference TRBV7-6 and TRBJ2-5, is GAGVSQSPRYKVTKRGQDVALRCDPISGHVSLYWYRQALGQGPEFLTYFNYEAQQDKSGLPNDRFSAERPEGSISTLTIQRTEQRDSAMYRCASSSIRGVQETQYFGPGTRLLVL.

The chain couples TRBV5-5 to TRBJ2-7, with 7 bases identical to TRBD1. There are 15 residues in the CDR3. Germline-derived CDR1 and CDR2 are SGHKS and YYEKEE (reference sequence). After removal of 4 bases from V and 2 bases from J, the junction contained 9 bases not matched to a gene. Here the CDR3 reads CASSPGQGVPYEQYF. CDR3 sequence (DNA): TGTGCCAGCAGCCCGGGGCAGGGGGTTCCCTACGAGCAGTACTTC.

In this sample, this clone turned up once. This chain links TRBV21-1 with TRBJ2-5; the table's TRBD2 call for D was not verified on the DNA. TRBV21-1 represents a pseudogene. The CDR3 is 14 amino acids. CDR3: CASRSLRDQETQYF. The CDR3, as DNA: TGTGCCAGCAGAAGCCTAAGAGACCAAGAGACCCAGTACTTC.

V gene TRBV5-1 combines with J gene TRBJ1-2; tentatively, D is TRBD1 (5 bases). Trimming cost V 4 bases and J 3 bases, with 16 bases left between them. The germline gives CDR1 SGHRS, CDR2 YFSETQ. The CDR3 length is 15 residues. CDR3 sequence reads: CASSLSQGLDYGYTF. CDR3 sequence (DNA): TGCGCCAGCAGCCTGTCTCAGGGTCTCGACTATGGCTACACCTTC.

CDR3 DNA: TGTGCCAGCAGTCTTCAGATCTCTGGAAACACCATATATTTT. Its translation: CASSLQISGNTIYF. The chain has TRBV3-1 (or the pseudogene TRBV3-2) and TRBJ1-3, with D unclear. The V end lost 6 bases, the J end lost 0 bases, and 9 bases lay between the germline ends. Per germline, CDR1 LGHDT and CDR2 YNNKEL (reference sequence). This CDR3 is built from 14 residues.

This chain uses TRBV7-2 with TRBJ2-1; the D gene is possibly TRBD2 (6 bases). This CDR3 has 16 amino acids. In germline, CDR1 is SGHTA, CDR2 FQGNSA. V was clipped by 5 bases and J by 6 bases, with 20 bases between them. CDR3 in amino acids: CASSPPRGGDPNEQFF. DNA of the CDR3: TGTGCCAGCAGCCCCCCTCGCGGAGGGGACCCCAATGAGCAGTTCTTC.

This chain joins TRBV18 and TRBJ2-3; no reliable D call. Germline loops: CDR1 KGHSH, CDR2 LQKENI. V gave up 5 bases and J gave up 1 base, with 10 bases separating them. The CDR3 has 14 residues. DNA for the CDR3: TGTGCCAGCTCAGGGCTATCCGGCACAGATACGCAGTATTTT. Translation gives CASSGLSGTDTQYF. Full variable domain (remainder filled in from reference TRBV18 and TRBJ2-3): NAGVMQNPRHLVRRRGQEARLRCSPMKGHSHVYWYRQLPEEGLKFMVYLQKENIIDESGMPKERFSAEFPKEGPSILRIQQVVRGDSAAYFCASSGLSGTDTQYFGPGTRLTVL.

This clone appeared a few times. The chain recombines TRBV27 with TRBJ1-2, with D uncertain. Germline CDR1 MNHEY, CDR2 SMNVEV (reference sequence). The V gene lost 2 bases and the J gene lost 4 bases, with 8 bases spanning the gap. CDR3 size: 13 residues. The CDR3 protein is CASSLHIAYGYTF. In DNA, the CDR3 is TGTGCCAGCAGTTTACACATCGCCTATGGCTACACCTTC.

This sequence joins TRBV7-2 and TRBJ2-7; maybe TRBD2 (6 bases). This CDR3 region has 14 residues. Germline assignment: CDR1 SGHTA and CDR2 FQGNSA. V was pared by 6 bases and J by 3 bases, with 15 bases between. This CDR3 reads CASSLGGTNYEQYF. CDR3 in DNA: TGTGCCAGCAGTTTGGGCGGGACGAACTACGAGCAGTACTTC.

The V call is TRBV4-1, the J call TRBJ2-1; 8 bases agree with TRBD1. Germline V lookup: CDR1 MGHRA, CDR2 YSYEKL. This CDR3 has 15 residues. The V segment lost 4 bases and the J segment 7 bases; nucleotides outside the gene matches: 9. Here the CDR3 reads CASSRLGQGWNEQFF. In DNA form, the CDR3 reads TGCGCCAGCAGCCGCCTCGGACAGGGATGGAATGAGCAGTTCTTC.

The CDR3 nucleotides are TGTGCCAGCAGCCCCCCCGGACAGGGGGAAAACATTCAGTACTTC. Amino acid sequence: CASSPPGQGENIQYF. This chain joins TRBV5-4 and TRBJ2-4, with TRBD1 matching 10 bases. Germline V gene data show CDR1 as SGHNT and CDR2 as YYREEE (reference sequence). After removal of 4 bases from V and 5 bases from J, the junction contained 6 bases not matched to a gene. The CDR3 runs to 15 residues.

The V gene is TRBV5-1, the J gene TRBJ1-1; no clear D gene. Per the germline V gene, CDR1 is SGHRS and CDR2 is YFSETQ. This CDR3 is built from 15 residues. Deletions cut 0 bases from V and 1 base from J, with 10 bases between. This CDR3 is CASSLAVTQNTEAFF. The CDR3 DNA follows: TGCGCCAGCAGCTTGGCCGTGACACAGAACACTGAAGCTTTCTTT. Based on the CDR3 plus reference TRBV5-1 and TRBJ1-1, the full variable domain is KAGVTQTPRYLIKTRGQQVTLSCSPISGHRSVSWYQQTPGQGLQFLFEYFSETQRNKGNFPGRFSGRQFSNSRSEMNVSTLELGDSALYLCASSLAVTQNTEAFFGQGTRLTVV.